This T cell receptor beta chain was documented in a study of OX40 agonist ivuxolimab in advanced cancers. Study-wide findings and caveats: Compared with CD4+, CD8+ T cells on average had more expanded clones.

The CDR3 has 13 amino acids. Germline loops: CDR1 MNHGY, CDR2 SAAAGT. The ends were cut back, 5 bases at V and 5 bases at J, with 10 bases in the middle. Produced via immunoSEQ multiplex PCR; TCRdb's table is partial and in-frame only. The sample lists 65,000 to 70,000 clones, 87% seen once, with around 2.9% in the top ten. Concerning this clone itself: Antigen: not known.

Baseline, cycle 4 day 1, and cycle 7 day 1 were the blood sampling points. The receptor comes from an adult with an advanced solid tumor such as melanoma, head and neck, liver or kidney cancer. The chain couples TRBV6-8 to TRBJ1-5; the D is unclear. Material: CD4+ or CD8+ T cells sorted from blood, obtained in a trial of the OX40 agonist ivuxolimab. The CDR3 DNA sequence: TGTGCCAGCAGTCTCGAGACTGATCAGCCCCAGCATTTT. This sequence encodes CASSLETDQPQHF.